The sample holds a few counts of the clone carrying this T cell receptor (beta chain). Its specificity is not known. These data originate in a study of metastatic and nonmetastatic thyroid tumors. Study as a whole: Where malignant and benign thyroid patients were concerned, repertoires were compared across blood and tumor or nodule tissue. Whole-study findings and limits: A significant increase in TCR beta diversity was reportedly seen in malignant thyroid tumors relative to benign nodules, in blood and tumor.

Among the patients, none had received any treatment before thyroid surgery. In the authors' methods: The distant-metastasis classifier for papillary thyroid cancer was built from CDR3 differences across clinicopathological groups. TCRdb re-called clones via MiXCR from the PCR reads. The V and J calls and clone size are TCRdb's, not the authors'. The table includes 25,000 to 35,000 clones, roughly 30% detected once. This receptor was taken from a female donor with papillary thyroid cancer or a benign thyroid nodule (not recorded which). Some clones in this sample may be carry-over from other donors' samples. The sequenced sample consisted of blood.

CDR3 sequence reads: CASKEGATYEQYF. The CDR3, as DNA: TGTGCCAGCAAGGAGGGGGCCACCTACGAGCAGTACTTC. The rearrangement joins TRBV28 to TRBJ2-7; a possible D gene is TRBD1 (7 bases). The CDR3 is 13 amino acids. Germline V lookup: CDR1 MDHEN, CDR2 SYDVKM. V dropped 7 bases and J dropped 2 bases, with 12 bases sitting between them.